In this sample, the clone carrying this T cell receptor beta chain turned up a few times. What it binds is not known. The germline CDR1 and CDR2 sequences are SGDLS and YYNGEE. The CDR3 sequence is 15 residues long. V was shortened by 4 bases and J by 4 bases, with 17 bases between the two germline ends. The data were obtained in a study of Ad26.COV2.S vaccination and SARS-CoV-2 variants. Across the whole study: The COV1001 Ad26.COV2.S trial arm included the donor.

Assay: immunoSEQ multiplex PCR; the TCRdb copy retains only in-frame clones and omits some. The sample holds 300,000 to 350,000 clones; about 87% are singletons and the top ten take around 6.4%. Findings and limits, study-wide: People who got the vaccine or the placebo had similar non-spike TCR breadth. Once vaccination had occurred, spike-specific CD8+ and CD4+ T cell responses reportedly showed substantial breadth.

The treatment was: roughly 19 received Ad26.COV2.S at low or high dose, single or two shots; about 5 received placebo; per-sample allocation not given. The study sampled participants on day 63 after the first vaccine or placebo injection. The V call is TRBV9, the J call TRBJ1-2; a possible D gene is TRBD1 (6 bases). The sequence came from a person aged 18-65 years who received the Ad26.COV2.S COVID-19 vaccine or a placebo. This specimen consisted of peripheral blood, obtained in a trial of Ad26.COV2.S vaccine versus placebo. CDR3 nucleotides: TGTGCCAGCAGCACCCGCCCGACAGGAGGCTATGGCTACACCTTC. Amino acid sequence: CASSTRPTGGYGYTF. The full variable domain, in which reference TRBV9 and TRBJ1-2 provide the parts outside the CDR3, is DSGVTQTPKHLITATGQRVTLRCSPRSGDLSVYWYQQSLDQGLQFLIQYYNGEERAKGNILERFSAQQFPDLHSELNLSSLELGDSALYFCASSTRPTGGYGYTFGSGTRLTVV.